This T cell receptor beta chain was identified in a study of T-cell memory formation after mild COVID-19 (dated by TCRdb to the early 2020s). In terms of the full investigation: TCR sequence clusters from the two donors were largely donor specific. Two young, previously healthy adult volunteers, one female and one male, were included in the cohort. In two donors, T-cell clones that expanded and contracted after mild COVID-19 were followed by sequencing TCRalpha and TCRbeta repertoires longitudinally. General conclusions and limits of the study: SARS-CoV-2 specificity of the second-wave clones peaking on day 37 was not confirmed. Clones contracting from day 15 to 85 had balanced CD4/CD8 phenotypes, while a second wave expanding from day 15 to 37 was biased towards CD4+. Some responding clones were detected in pre-infection memory, which suggested that pre-existing cross-reactive memory T cells had joined the SARS-CoV-2 response. Contracting CD4+ clones turned up mainly in the CM and EM memory subsets, whereas EMRA was where CD8+ clones were enriched. The study included only a couple of mild cases, and larger cohorts that include severe cases with pre-infection samples were judged to be necessary.

The data were produced on an Illumina NovaSeq 6000. Using 5'RACE with constant-segment primers, TCRalpha and TCRbeta cDNA libraries were constructed, with sample barcodes and unique molecular identifiers added in the process. Trizol reagent was used to extract RNA from every sample. Amplification of the libraries took two PCR steps, and the second step added a second sample barcode plus Illumina TruSeq adapters. The libraries were sequenced on an Illumina NovaSeq using 2 x 150 bp paired-end reads. Processing in the source paper ran as follows. Reads were demultiplexed and collapsed into UMI-guided consensus sequences with migec v1.2.7. Using mixcr v2.1.11, UMI consensuses were aligned to TRA and TRB V and J templates and then assembled into clonotypes. Clonotypes were classified as expanded or contracted when called significant by both edgeR and NoisET, with noise models trained on biological replicates. For edgeR calls, the cutoffs were a false discovery rate-adjusted p below 0.01 and a log2 fold-change threshold of 1. PCA with hierarchical clustering of max-normalized trajectories of the 1000 most abundant clonotypes was used as exploratory dynamics analysis. Each responding clone was given a CD4 or CD8 phenotype based on the CD4+ and CD8+ repertoires, which had been sequenced separately. TCRdb itself trimmed the public reads at Q25 with fastp, ran MiXCR and retained productive beta chains. Every entry covers one CDR3 protein and lists the most common genes and DNA from its rows. What appears here as the V and J calls and clone size reflects TCRdb's work, not the paper's. The sample has approximately 340,000 distinct CDR3 sequences on record, approximately 15% of them singletons. The top ten clonotypes cover approximately 20% of the sample.

Worth noting for this clonotype: It has no known antigen specificity. No quality values exist for individual bases; no much larger clone is one base distant.

PBMCs were isolated by Ficoll-Paque density gradient centrifugation. The source of this sequence is a man aged 18 to 30 who had mild COVID-19 (a few samples of this study predate the infection). The sample titles of this study are shuffled in the database, so cell type and time point are left out; the donor was told from shared clones. The material sequenced was PBMCs or a T cell subset sorted from them (not recorded which).

The CDR3 in this case is CASSFTSGGAGEAFF. The nucleotide sequence reads TGTGCCAGCAGCTTCACTTCCGGGGGAGCTGGTGAAGCTTTCTTT. The V gene is TRBV7-3 and the J gene is TRBJ1-1; TRBD1 could be the D gene, as 5 bases match. V was cut back by 3 bases and J by 7 bases, leaving a gap of 18 bases between them. CDR3 length: 15 amino acids, cysteine to phenylalanine. The only DNA kept is the CDR3, 45 bases in frame from the first base. The CDR1 and CDR2 encoded by the germline V gene are SGHTA and FQGTGA.